This T cell receptor beta chain is drawn from a study of yellow fever vaccine responses in identical twins. General study results and limits: Twin vaccine T cell responses reportedly seemed partly convergent, partly personalized.

TCRdb redid the calling of the RT-PCR reads with MiXCR, one entry per CDR3 protein. The repertoire holds some 2,200 distinct CDR3 sequences, with over 65% as singletons. As for this clonotype: Its antigen is unidentified.

Germline V gives CDR1 LGHNA, CDR2 YNFKEQ. Trimming left V 4 bases short and J 10 bases short, with 14 bases between. The CDR3 loop spans 13 amino acids. This specimen was T cells from blood (PBMCs), unsorted or a sorted subset (not recorded which), taken before or after yellow fever vaccination (not recorded which). This sequence was found in a young woman who received the yellow fever vaccine. The chain recombines TRBV4-2 with TRBJ2-1; D may be TRBD1 (6 bases). This chain's CDR3 is CASSPSYRDEQFF. DNA of the CDR3: TGTGCCAGCAGCCCCTCCTACAGGGACGAGCAGTTCTTC.